A single sample is the source of the 27 T cell receptor beta chains below, sequenced in a study of cytomegalovirus exposure and HLA in healthy donors. The PCR used 60 Vbeta and 13 Jbeta primers. Profiled with immunoSEQ multiplex PCR; TCRdb holds only in-frame clones, not every one. Here the sample spans 150,000 to 200,000 clones, about 80% being singletons. Sequencing was performed on PBMCs. These receptors were taken from a woman between 18 and 29 years old in good health and CMV-seropositive.

V usage is TRBV11-3 and J usage is TRBJ1-2; 7 bases are shared with TRBD1. The trim removed 5 bases at V and 6 bases at J, leaving 12 bases unmatched. This CDR3 is 15 amino acids long. CDR1 is SGHNT and CDR2 is YENEEA in the germline V gene. The CDR3 nucleotides read TGTGCCAGCAGCCAGGGGGGTATCTCCTCTGATGGCTACACCTTC. Amino acid sequence: CASSQGGISSDGYTF.

The chain uses TRBV2 and TRBJ2-7; 11 bases agree with TRBD2. The germline CDR1 and CDR2 sequences are SNHLY and FYNNEI. The V gene end was trimmed by 6 bases and the J gene end by 0 bases; junction bases not matched to a gene: 4. CDR3 size: 15 residues. The DNA of the CDR3 is TGTGCCAGCAGGCTAGCGGGGGGCCTCTCCTACGAGCAGTACTTC. This translates into CASRLAGGLSYEQYF.

This sequence joins TRBV6-1 and TRBJ2-4; unclear D gene. The V end was cut by 3 bases, the J end by 7 bases, with 22 bases between. Germline lookup yields CDR1 MNHNS and CDR2 SASEGT. The CDR3 has 17 amino acids. CDR3 in DNA: TGTGCCAGCAGTGACCCTGGTTTGGGTGCAGGTTGGAACATTCAGTACTTC. Its translation is CASSDPGLGAGWNIQYF.

This clone was counted a single time. The chain recombines TRBV2 with TRBJ1-2, with 8 bases identical to TRBD1. Trimming cost V 8 bases and J 8 bases; bases outside gene matches: 7. Germline V CDR1 and CDR2: SNHLY, FYNNEI. The CDR3 contains 12 residues. CDR3 coding DNA: TGTGCCAGCCGGCAGGGGGCGCGGGGCTACACCTTC. Translating it yields CASRQGARGYTF.

This clone occurred once. The chain couples TRBV15 to TRBJ2-7, with D possibly being TRBD2 (5 bases). The germline V gene has CDR1 LNHNV and CDR2 YYDKDF (reference sequence). This CDR3 contains 12 residues. Trimming removed 8 bases from V and 6 bases from J, with 14 bases in between. CDR3 region: CATRAMGSEQYF. CDR3 bases: TGTGCCACCCGAGCTATGGGGAGCGAGCAGTACTTC.

The genes are TRBV6-5 and TRBJ2-7, with 8 bases identical to TRBD2. V was clipped by 0 bases and J by 6 bases; unmatched bases: 10. Germline lookup yields CDR1 MNHEY and CDR2 SVGAGI. This CDR3 is built from 16 residues. The DNA of the CDR3 is TGTGCCAGCAGTTACTCTCGGGGGGGCGCGGTCACCGAGCAGTACGTC. This encodes CASSYSRGGAVTEQYV.

This clone was counted a few times. The rearrangement uses TRBV4-1 and TRBJ1-3; tentative D call: TRBD1 (5 bases). V was clipped by 3 bases and J by 0 bases, with 15 bases between them. The CDR3 is made up of 17 amino acids. Germline CDR1 MGHRA, CDR2 YSYEKL. CDR3 sequence (DNA): TGCGCCAGCAGCCAGTCGACAGTCTTCCGCTCTGGAAACACCATATATTTT. It specifies CASSQSTVFRSGNTIYF.

The genes are TRBV10-1 and TRBJ1-5; 9 nucleotides match TRBD1. Germline CDR1 WNHNN, CDR2 SYGVQD (reference sequence). J was trimmed by 8 bases and V by 3 bases; bases with no gene match: 17. This CDR3 has 18 residues. The CDR3 DNA follows: TGCGCCAGCAGTGATTACTTTGTACCTACAGGGGGCTCTAAGCCCCAGCATTTT. As protein: CASSDYFVPTGGSKPQHF.

This rearrangement joins TRBV10-2 to TRBJ2-2, with D possibly TRBD1 on 6 matching bases. V was clipped by 10 bases and J by 4 bases, with 16 bases between them. CDR3 size: 14 residues. The V gene's germline CDR1 is WSHSY and CDR2 SAAADI. CDR3 sequence reads: CATSGTSVTGELFF. In DNA, the CDR3 is TGCGCCACTTCAGGGACATCGGTCACCGGGGAGCTGTTTTTT.

A note on this clone: Distinct nucleotide sequences in the sample also encode this CDR3. V is TRBV15 and J is TRBJ1-2, with D possibly matching TRBD1 (5 bases). The CDR3 has 13 amino acids. The V end lost 0 bases, the J end lost 4 bases, and 6 bases lay between the germline ends. CDR1 and CDR2 (germline): LNHNV, YYDKDF (reference sequence). The CDR3 region has the DNA TGTGCCACCAGCAGAGACAGGGTCTATGGCTACACCTTC. This codes for CATSRDRVYGYTF. The full variable domain, completed using reference TRBV15 and TRBJ1-2, is DAMVIQNPRYQVTQFGKPVTLSCSQTLNHNVMYWYQQKSSQAPKLLFHYYDKDFNNEADTPDNFQSRRPNTSFCFLDIRSPGLGDTAMYLCATSRDRVYGYTFGSGTRLTVV.

With respect to this clone: The same CDR3 is also encoded by other DNA sequences in this sample. The rearrangement joins TRBV19 to TRBJ1-5; perhaps TRBD1 as D (6 bases). Trimming took 5 bases from V and 5 from J, leaving 13 bases between them. The CDR3 consists of 14 residues. CDR1 and CDR2 (germline): LNHDA, SQIVND (reference sequence). The CDR3 bases are TGTGCCAGTAGTCCGAACAGGGTAGATCAGCCCCAGCATTTT. Protein sequence: CASSPNRVDQPQHF.

The DNA of the CDR3 is TGTGCCAGCAGCCCATCGCCTATGTCGGATACGCAGTATTTT. It translates to CASSPSPMSDTQYF. The rearrangement links TRBV27 to TRBJ2-3, with D hard to call. Germline lookup yields CDR1 MNHEY and CDR2 SMNVEV (reference sequence). Trimming removed 6 bases from V and 6 bases from J, with 16 bases in between. This CDR3 is built from 14 residues.

The chain has TRBV30 and TRBJ1-3; possible D gene TRBD1, 5 bases. This CDR3 is built from 13 residues. From germline, CDR1 is GTSNPN and CDR2 SVGIG (reference sequence). V lost 1 base, J lost 6 bases, and 10 bases lay in between. CDR3 amino acids: CAWSAGGLNTIYF. CDR3 in DNA: TGTGCCTGGAGTGCGGGGGGGTTAAACACCATATATTTT.

The genes are TRBV19 and TRBJ2-6; D remains unclear. The CDR3 has 16 residues. Germline V gene sequence: CDR1 LNHDA, CDR2 SQIVND (reference sequence). Trimming stripped 6 bases from V and 2 bases from J, with 14 bases between. CDR3 loop: CASRGPYTAGANVLTF. CDR3 sequence (DNA): TGTGCCAGTAGGGGCCCCTATACCGCTGGGGCCAACGTCCTGACTTTC.

The rearrangement links TRBV2 to TRBJ1-1; the D is unclear. Germline loops: CDR1 SNHLY, CDR2 FYNNEI. The CDR3 is 13 residues long. The V end was cut by 7 bases, the J end by 2 bases, with 11 bases between. CDR3 loop: CASTKTLNTEAFF. For the CDR3, the DNA is TGTGCCAGCACTAAGACACTTAACACTGAAGCTTTCTTT. The entire variable domain, with the rest obtained from reference TRBV2 and TRBJ1-1, is as follows: EPEVTQTPSHQVTQMGQEVILRCVPISNHLYFYWYRQILGQKVEFLVSFYNNEISEKSEIFDDQFSVERPDGSNFTLKIRSTKLEDSAMYFCASTKTLNTEAFFGQGTRLTVV.

In this sample, this clone turned up once. The chain joins TRBV7-9 to TRBJ2-3; D perhaps matches TRBD2 (6 bases). The CDR3 is 14 residues long. V dropped 5 bases and J dropped 4 bases, with 13 bases sitting between them. Germline CDR1 SEHNR, CDR2 FQNEAQ (reference sequence). DNA for the CDR3: TGTGCCAGCAGCCAGGGCGGGATTTCAGATACGCAGTATTTT. This translates into CASSQGGISDTQYF. Complete variable domain (other parts from reference TRBV7-9 and TRBJ2-3): DTGVSQNPRHKITKRGQNVTFRCDPISEHNRLYWYRQTLGQGPEFLTYFQNEAQLEKSRLLSDRFSAERPKGSFSTLEIQRTEQGDSAMYLCASSQGGISDTQYFGPGTRLTVL.

V usage is TRBV5-4 and J usage is TRBJ2-3; D may be TRBD2 (6 bases). The CDR3 spans 14 residues. V was shortened by 5 bases and J by 0 bases, with 10 bases between the two germline ends. CDR1 and CDR2 from the germline V gene are SGHNT and YYREEE (reference sequence). The CDR3 DNA reads as TGTGCCAGCAGGCCACGGGGGAGCACAGATACGCAGTATTTT. The encoded protein is CASRPRGSTDTQYF.

To note about this clone: One end of the junction varies from germline; a read error may be responsible. This chain connects TRBV7-7 to TRBJ1-5, with unresolved D. The CDR3 spans 17 residues. From germline, CDR1 is SSHAT and CDR2 FNYEAQ (reference sequence). The CDR3 region is CASSRFIGRNSNQPQHF. The CDR3, as DNA: TGTGCTAGCAGCCGCTTCATCGGCAGGAATAGCAATCAGCCCCAGCATTTT. Full variable domain (missing parts from reference TRBV7-7 and TRBJ1-5): GAGVSQSPRYKVTKRGQDVTLRCDPISSHATLYWYQQALGQGPEFLTYFNYEAQPDKSGLPSDRFSAERPEGSISTLTIQRTEQRDSAMYRCASSRFIGRNSNQPQHFGDGTRLSIL.

A note on this clone: Its ends do not fully match the called genes, so a read error is possible. The chain's CDR3 is CTSTWTSGVETQYF. The CDR3 bases are TGTACCAGCACCTGGACTAGCGGGGTTGAGACCCAGTACTTC. This chain joins TRBV11-2 and TRBJ2-5, with TRBD2 matching 12 bases. The CDR3 has 14 residues. CDR1 and CDR2 from the germline V gene are SGHAT and FQNNGV.

This clone turned up a few times. The chain employs TRBV19 and TRBJ1-2, with 9 bases that match TRBD1. Per the germline V gene, CDR1 is LNHDA and CDR2 is SQIVND (reference sequence). V lost 3 bases and J lost 5; bases outside the gene matches: 4. This CDR3 has 14 residues. CDR3 residues: CASSITTGGYGYTF. CDR3 DNA: TGTGCCAGTAGTATCACGACAGGGGGGTATGGCTACACCTTC.

V usage is TRBV6-6 and J usage is TRBJ1-1; D not resolved. V lost 2 bases, J lost 11 bases, and 12 bases lay in between. Per the germline V gene, CDR1 is MNHNY and CDR2 is SVGAGI (reference sequence). This CDR3 is 12 amino acids long. Written as DNA, the CDR3 is TGTGCCAGCAGTTACGATACGAGGGTCGCTTTCTTT. Residues: CASSYDTRVAFF.

The chain combines TRBV6-1 with TRBJ1-6, with D unresolved. V lost 10 bases, J lost 5 bases, and 12 bases lay in between. Looked up from germline, CDR1 is MNHNS and CDR2 is SASEGT. CDR3 size: 13 residues. The CDR3 DNA sequence: TGTGCCACCAAGCGCGGGGATAATTCACCCCTCCACTTT. Encoded protein: CATKRGDNSPLHF.

This clone was seen only a few times. This chain connects TRBV6-1 to TRBJ2-3; 9 bases map to TRBD1. Trimming removed 8 bases from V and 6 bases from J; junction bases left unmatched: 9. The CDR3 spans 14 residues. Germline V gene data show CDR1 as MNHNS and CDR2 as SASEGT. DNA of the CDR3: TGTGCCAGCCGCTGGACAGGGGCATTGGATACGCAGTATTTT. Translated: CASRWTGALDTQYF.

The chain recombines TRBV6-6 with TRBJ2-1; 8 bases map to TRBD2. J gave up 5 bases and V 8 bases, and 14 bases lay outside the gene matches. From germline, CDR1 is MNHNY and CDR2 SVGAGI (reference sequence). The CDR3 is made up of 16 amino acids. The DNA of the CDR3 is TGTGCCAGCTCCCCGTCGCGGTTAGCGGGGAACAATGAGCAGTTCTTC. Translated: CASSPSRLAGNNEQFF.

Remarks on this clone: This sample also contains other DNA sequences that code for the same CDR3. The chain recombines TRBV6-5 with TRBJ2-1, with TRBD2 matching 9 bases. CDR1 is MNHEY, CDR2 SVGAGI, per germline. Losses at the gene ends were 6 bases for V and 4 bases for J; bases not matched to a gene: 7. This CDR3 has 15 residues. CDR3 sequence: CASSRGGASYNEQFF. CDR3 coding DNA: TGTGCCAGCAGCCGCGGGGGGGCCAGTTACAATGAGCAGTTCTTC.

The V call is TRBV9, the J call TRBJ2-2; 9 bases align to TRBD1. Germline V gives CDR1 SGDLS, CDR2 YYNGEE. Losses at the gene ends were 4 bases for V and 4 bases for J; bases not matched to a gene: 11. CDR3 length: 17 residues. The CDR3 DNA sequence: TGTGCCAGCAGCCCTCGCTTGGACAGGGGCATCACCGGGGAGCTGTTTTTT. Amino acids: CASSPRLDRGITGELFF.

This chain joins TRBV12-5 and TRBJ2-7; the match to TRBD2 covers 9 bases. The germline CDR1 and CDR2 sequences are LGHNT and FRNRAP. The CDR3 is made up of 14 amino acids. V lost 10 bases, J lost 3 bases, and 10 bases stayed unmatched. CDR3 amino acids: CATNKGTSSYEQYV. The DNA for the CDR3 is TGTGCTACCAATAAAGGGACTAGCAGCTACGAGCAGTACGTC.